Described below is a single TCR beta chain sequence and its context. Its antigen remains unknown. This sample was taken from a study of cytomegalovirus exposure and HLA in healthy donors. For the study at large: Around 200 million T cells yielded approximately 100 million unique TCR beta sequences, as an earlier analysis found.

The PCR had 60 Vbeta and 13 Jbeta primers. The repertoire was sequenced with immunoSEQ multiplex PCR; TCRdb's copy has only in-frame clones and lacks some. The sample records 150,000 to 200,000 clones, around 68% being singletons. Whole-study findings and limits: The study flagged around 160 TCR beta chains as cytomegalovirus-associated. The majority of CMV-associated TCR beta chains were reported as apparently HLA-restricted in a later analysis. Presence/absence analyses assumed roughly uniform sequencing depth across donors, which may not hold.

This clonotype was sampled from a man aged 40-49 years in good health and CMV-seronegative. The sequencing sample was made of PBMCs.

The CDR3 loop reads CASSLLGGGTYNSPLHF. In DNA form, the CDR3 reads TGTGCCAGCAGCTTGTTAGGCGGGGGAACCTATAATTCACCCCTCCACTTT. The chain employs TRBV5-6 and TRBJ1-6; D might be TRBD1 (5 bases). The length of the CDR3 is 17 residues. Trimming left V 1 base short and J 2 bases short, with 13 bases between. CDR1 is SGHDT and CDR2 is YYEEEE in the germline V gene.